The 31 T cell receptor beta chains presented below share a single source sample, sequenced in a study of PD-L1 blockade in urothelial cancer. The sample's time point: peripheral blood 6 weeks after treatment start. The assay was immunoSEQ multiplex PCR, and TCRdb's table has in-frame clones only and misses some. The table has tens of thousands of clones, roughly 84% seen once. The sequenced sample was PBMCs, obtained around atezolizumab (anti-PD-L1) treatment. The receptors were sampled from a man in his 70s with urothelial cancer.

The chain combines TRBV18 with TRBJ2-7; 8 nucleotides align to TRBD2. Germline CDR1 reads KGHSH; CDR2 reads LQKENI. This CDR3 has 14 residues. The V and J ends lost 11 bases and 2 bases, in that order; junction bases with no gene match: 11. The CDR3 sequence is CASKPGGVPYEQYF. CDR3 nucleotide sequence: TGTGCCTCCAAACCGGGGGGGGTCCCCTACGAGCAGTACTTC.

In this sample, this clone turned up once. The chain combines TRBV5-1 with TRBJ1-4; D may be TRBD1 (6 bases). The CDR3 extends over 17 amino acids. The V end lost 0 bases, the J end lost 1 base, and 13 bases lay between the germline ends. Germline V gene lookup returns CDR1 SGHRS and CDR2 YFSETQ. CDR3 DNA sequence: TGCGCCAGCAGCTTGGGAGACAGGATAGGAACTAATGAAAAACTGTTTTTT. Its translation is CASSLGDRIGTNEKLFF.

The chain is built from TRBV7-2 and TRBJ1-5; possibly TRBD1 for D (5 bases). Trimming shortened V by 5 bases and J by 4 bases, and 12 bases separated the two germline ends. Germline V gives CDR1 SGHTA, CDR2 FQGNSA. The CDR3 loop spans 14 amino acids. The CDR3 nucleotides are TGTGCCAGCAGCGACATACGGGGGAATCAGCCCCAGCATTTT. This encodes CASSDIRGNQPQHF. Full variable domain (rest looked up from reference TRBV7-2 and TRBJ1-5): GAGVSQSPSNKVTEKGKDVELRCDPISGHTALYWYRQSLGQGLEFLIYFQGNSAPDKSGLPSDRFSAERTGGSVSTLTIQRTQQEDSAVYLCASSDIRGNQPQHFGDGTRLSIL.

V is TRBV5-1 and J is TRBJ2-1; the match to TRBD2 covers 13 bases. Germline V gene lookup returns CDR1 SGHRS and CDR2 YFSETQ. CDR3 length: 15 residues. The V and J ends lost 4 bases and 10 bases, in that order; junction bases with no gene match: 8. Written as DNA, the CDR3 is TGCGCCAGCAGCGTTTCCGGGACTAGCGGGAACGAGCAGTTCTTC. This codes for CASSVSGTSGNEQFF.

The chain links TRBV5-4 to TRBJ1-2, with D maybe TRBD1 (6 bases). The V end was cut by 1 base, the J end by 8 bases, with 18 bases between. The length of the CDR3 is 15 residues. Germline CDR1 reads SGHNT; CDR2 reads YYREEE (reference sequence). This chain's CDR3 is CASSLRGGKGGGYTF. The CDR3 DNA follows: TGTGCCAGCAGCTTGAGGGGGGGCAAAGGGGGAGGCTACACCTTC.

The chain combines TRBV7-9 with TRBJ1-5, with TRBD1 identical over 8 bases. Trimming at V came to 5 bases and at J to 2 bases, leaving 2 bases not matched to a gene. Germline CDR1 and CDR2: SEHNR and FQNEAQ (reference sequence). This CDR3 has 14 amino acids. As DNA, the CDR3 is TGTGCCAGCAGCCAGGGGGCTGGCAATCAGCCCCAGCATTTT. Protein product: CASSQGAGNQPQHF.

This clone is medium-sized by share. This chain joins TRBV19 and TRBJ2-5, with TRBD2 identical over 10 bases. The germline gives CDR1 LNHDA, CDR2 SQIVND (reference sequence). The CDR3 is 18 residues long. Germline trimming cut 3 bases from V and 3 bases from J; bases unmatched to any gene: 13. CDR3 sequence (DNA): TGTGCCAGTAGTATCTATCCGAGGGCTAGCGGGAGTAAAGAGACCCAGTACTTC. It is translated as CASSIYPRASGSKETQYF.

This clone appeared once. The genes are TRBV2 and TRBJ1-2, with D possibly being TRBD1 (5 bases). The germline CDR1 and CDR2 sequences are SNHLY and FYNNEI. The V end lost 7 bases, the J end lost 2 bases, and 8 bases lay between the germline ends. This CDR3 comprises 12 residues. This CDR3 reads CASTRDNYGYTF. CDR3 nucleotide sequence: TGTGCCAGCACGCGGGACAACTATGGCTACACCTTC.

The gene calls are TRBV28 and TRBJ2-2; a possible D gene is TRBD2 (5 bases). Germline assignment: CDR1 MDHEN and CDR2 SYDVKM. The germline V and J ends were trimmed by 7 bases and 1 base, with 13 bases remaining between them. This CDR3 is 15 amino acids long. CDR3 DNA sequence: TGTGCCAGCACCCTAGGGAGCCGGAACACCGGGGAGCTGTTTTTT. This translates into CASTLGSRNTGELFF.

The chain uses TRBV6-5 and TRBJ1-2; D may be TRBD1 (5 bases). The CDR3 covers 15 residues. CDR1 and CDR2 from the germline V gene are MNHEY and SVGAGI. Trimming took 5 bases from V and 1 from J, leaving 14 bases between them. The CDR3 DNA is TGTGCCAGCAGTCAAGGGTTCGGGGGTAACTATGGCTACACCTTC. As protein: CASSQGFGGNYGYTF.

This clone was seen just once. V gene TRBV2 combines with J gene TRBJ2-2; TRBD2 is a possible D gene (6 bases). Trimming took off 8 bases at V and 6 bases at J, with 16 bases between the two ends. The V gene's germline CDR1 is SNHLY and CDR2 FYNNEI. This CDR3 is 14 amino acids long. The CDR3 region has the DNA TGTGCCAGCCAAGGCTCGGGGGTAGCCGGGGAGCTGTTTTTT. It specifies CASQGSGVAGELFF.

The chain couples TRBV28 to TRBJ2-1; 7 positions agree with TRBD1. V lost 5 bases and J lost 12; bases outside the gene matches: 13. Germline CDR1 MDHEN, CDR2 SYDVKM. The CDR3 sequence is 14 residues long. In DNA form, the CDR3 reads TGTGCCAGCAGTCCGGGACAGATCCTATTTCCGCAGTTCTTC. Amino acids: CASSPGQILFPQFF.

This chain links TRBV19 with TRBJ2-5; 8 positions agree with TRBD1. The CDR3 covers 14 residues. The germline gives CDR1 LNHDA, CDR2 SQIVND (reference sequence). V lost 6 bases to trimming and J lost 1 base; unmatched junction nucleotides: 4. CDR3: CASRTGQGQETQYF. DNA of the CDR3: TGTGCCAGTAGAACAGGACAGGGCCAAGAGACCCAGTACTTC.

This clone was seen only once. This rearrangement joins TRBV5-1 to TRBJ2-7; 8 nucleotides align to TRBD2. V shed 3 bases, J shed 3 bases, and the junction held 5 bases outside the gene matches. The CDR3 has 14 residues. The V gene's germline CDR1 is SGHRS and CDR2 YFSETQ. CDR3 protein: CASSWGLGYYEQYF. CDR3 DNA: TGCGCCAGCAGCTGGGGACTAGGCTACTACGAGCAGTACTTC.

V is TRBV7-2 and J is TRBJ2-7; 9 bases map to TRBD1. The germline gives CDR1 SGHTA, CDR2 FQGNSA. J gave up 3 bases and V 0 bases, and 9 bases lay outside the gene matches. The CDR3 runs to 17 residues. CDR3: CASSLAPPGDRVYEQYF. CDR3 DNA sequence: TGTGCCAGCAGCTTAGCACCCCCTGGGGACAGGGTCTACGAGCAGTACTTC.

V and J are TRBV6-4 and TRBJ2-5; tentative D call: TRBD1 (6 bases). CDR3 length equals 15 residues. CDR1 is MRHNA and CDR2 is SNTAGT in the germline V gene. Trimming took off 4 bases at V and 7 bases at J, with 19 bases between the two ends. CDR3 amino acids: CASSVGDTRCGTQYF. In DNA form, the CDR3 reads TGTGCCAGCAGTGTCGGGGACACCCGGTGTGGGACCCAGTACTTC.

This sequence joins TRBV7-4 and TRBJ1-6, with TRBD1 matching over 10 bases. The V segment lost 5 bases and the J segment 6 bases; nucleotides outside the gene matches: 16. Per the germline V gene, CDR1 is SGHVT and CDR2 is SQSDAQ. The CDR3 extends over 19 amino acids. CDR3 protein: CASSVPGTGDLVCNSPLHF. The CDR3 DNA reads TGTGCCAGCAGCGTACCCGGGACAGGGGACCTTGTTTGTAATTCACCCCTCCACTTT.

The chain joins TRBV5-4 to TRBJ1-5, with 7 bases aligning to TRBD1. The CDR3 has 15 amino acids. V trimming: 0 bases; J trimming: 2 bases; junction bases outside the gene matches: 2. Germline V lookup: CDR1 SGHNT, CDR2 YYREEE (reference sequence). CDR3 DNA sequence: TGTGCCAGCAGCTTGGGAGGGACAGGCAATCAGCCCCAGCATTTT. Translation: CASSLGGTGNQPQHF.

The rearrangement uses TRBV7-6 and TRBJ2-2; 9 nucleotides match TRBD2. Germline V gene lookup returns CDR1 SGHVS and CDR2 FNYEAQ. V lost 5 bases to trimming and J lost 8 bases; unmatched junction nucleotides: 12. CDR3 size: 16 residues. The CDR3 DNA reads as TGTGCCAGCAGCCAACGGGGCGGGGGGGCCCCAGGGGAGCTGTTTTTT. Its protein is CASSQRGGGAPGELFF.

In DNA, the CDR3 is TGTGCCAGCAGCTTAGAGTTGGGCGGACTTAACTATGGCTACACCTTC. Its translation: CASSLELGGLNYGYTF. The chain couples TRBV7-9 to TRBJ1-2; D is uncertain. CDR3 size: 16 residues. Trimming shortened V by 1 base and J by 1 base, and 13 bases separated the two germline ends. CDR1 and CDR2 (germline): SEHNR, FQNEAQ (reference sequence). Using reference TRBV7-9 and TRBJ1-2 for the parts outside the CDR3, the full variable domain is DTGVSQNPRHKITKRGQNVTFRCDPISEHNRLYWYRQTLGQGPEFLTYFQNEAQLEKSRLLSDRFSAERPKGSFSTLEIQRTEQGDSAMYLCASSLELGGLNYGYTFGSGTRLTVV.

The chain combines TRBV6-6 with TRBJ2-6; D is uncertain. This CDR3 contains 13 residues. V dropped 4 bases and J dropped 4 bases, with 5 bases sitting between them. Germline CDR1 MNHNY, CDR2 SVGAGI (reference sequence). The CDR3 here is CASSLSGANVLTF. The DNA for the CDR3 is TGTGCCAGCAGTTTGTCGGGGGCCAACGTCCTGACTTTC.

This sequence joins TRBV11-2 and TRBJ2-1; 16 bases agree with TRBD2. There are 19 residues in the CDR3. V shed 4 bases and J 2 bases; nucleotides not matched to a gene: 8. Per germline, CDR1 SGHAT and CDR2 FQNNGV. For the CDR3, the DNA is TGTGCCAGCAGCTGGGGACTAGCGGGGGGGCCCTCGGCCTACAATGAGCAGTTCTTC. It translates to CASSWGLAGGPSAYNEQFF.

The chain joins TRBV7-2 to TRBJ2-5, with 8 bases fitting TRBD2. V dropped 5 bases and J dropped 4; count of bases not matched to a gene: 12. CDR3 length: 16 amino acids. Germline lookup yields CDR1 SGHTA and CDR2 FQGNSA. The CDR3 here is CASSPQSGSYLETQYF. The CDR3 DNA follows: TGTGCCAGCAGCCCCCAAAGCGGGAGTTATCTAGAGACCCAGTACTTC.

The chain has TRBV11-3 and TRBJ2-1, with no clear D. Germline V gene lookup returns CDR1 SGHNT and CDR2 YENEEA. V dropped 3 bases and J dropped 10 bases, with 7 bases sitting between them. The CDR3 contains 11 residues. CDR3 bases: TGTGCCAGCAGCTTGAGAGGCGAGCAGTTCTTC. Its protein product is CASSLRGEQFF.

J is TRBJ1-5 and V is TRBV19, with a tentative D call TRBD1 (6 bases). V dropped 2 bases and J dropped 7 bases, with 9 bases sitting between them. The CDR3 contains 13 residues. CDR1 is LNHDA, CDR2 SQIVND, per germline (reference sequence). DNA for the CDR3: TGTGCCAGTAGTATATCCAGGGGACAGCCCCAGCATTTT. Encoded protein: CASSISRGQPQHF.

V usage is TRBV7-2 and J usage is TRBJ1-2; 8 positions agree with TRBD1. The length of the CDR3 is 16 residues. The germline V gene has CDR1 SGHTA and CDR2 FQGNSA. V dropped 1 base and J dropped 6; count of bases not matched to a gene: 10. DNA of the CDR3: TGTGCCAGCAGCTTAGTTTTGGCAGGGGGCGAGGATGGCTACACCTTC. Encoded protein: CASSLVLAGGEDGYTF.

This clone is categorized as medium-sized. The genes are TRBV5-5 and TRBJ1-1; D is possibly TRBD1 (5 bases). The CDR3 covers 14 residues. The V and J ends lost 4 bases and 4 bases respectively, with 14 bases between them. The germline CDR1 and CDR2 sequences are SGHKS and YYEKEE (reference sequence). CDR3 sequence: CASSLSGGGTEAFF. The DNA of the CDR3 is TGTGCCAGCAGCCTCTCCGGGGGTGGCACTGAAGCTTTCTTT.

The V call is TRBV2, the J call TRBJ2-1; the match to TRBD2 covers 12 bases. Germline-derived CDR1 and CDR2 are SNHLY and FYNNEI. The V segment lost 3 bases and the J segment 0 bases; nucleotides outside the gene matches: 6. This CDR3 spans 18 amino acids. The CDR3 DNA sequence: TGTGCCAGCAGTGAGCTAGCGGGGGGGATAAGCTCCTACAATGAGCAGTTCTTC. Its translation: CASSELAGGISSYNEQFF.

The chain is built from TRBV9 and TRBJ1-5; 7 bases map to TRBD1. The germline gives CDR1 SGDLS, CDR2 YYNGEE. With V trimmed by 4 bases and J by 5 bases, 15 bases remained unmatched. This CDR3 contains 17 residues. Written as DNA, the CDR3 is TGTGCCAGCAGCCCCACTAGCGGGGGCAGGGGGGATCAGCCCCAGCATTTT. Its translation: CASSPTSGGRGDQPQHF.

The chain links TRBV7-9 to TRBJ2-1; a possible D gene is TRBD2 (6 bases). Germline-derived CDR1 and CDR2 are SEHNR and FQNEAQ (reference sequence). V lost 5 bases and J 3 bases, leaving 14 bases between the germline ends. The CDR3 runs 15 residues. This chain's CDR3 is CASSPRGINYNEQFF. CDR3 bases: TGTGCCAGCAGCCCTCGCGGGATTAACTACAATGAGCAGTTCTTC. The variable domain in full, completed from reference TRBV7-9 and TRBJ2-1, reads DTGVSQNPRHKITKRGQNVTFRCDPISEHNRLYWYRQTLGQGPEFLTYFQNEAQLEKSRLLSDRFSAERPKGSFSTLEIQRTEQGDSAMYLCASSPRGINYNEQFFGPGTRLTVL.

The genes are TRBV30 and TRBJ1-2; 11 bases map to TRBD1. The V and J ends lost 4 bases and 7 bases, in that order; junction bases with no gene match: 14. Germline V gene data show CDR1 as GTSNPN and CDR2 as SVGIG (reference sequence). The CDR3 consists of 16 residues. CDR3 bases: TGTGCCTGGACCTCACCTGGGACAGGGGGATTCGGTGGCTACACCTTC. This codes for CAWTSPGTGGFGGYTF.